This T cell receptor (beta chain) stems from a study of CD8 T cells in Susac syndrome (dated by TCRdb to the late 2010s). For context, the study as a whole: Among the Susac syndrome patients who were sequenced, clinically active disease was present in six and clinical remission was observed in fewer than ten. Whether CD8+ T cell activation and differentiation in Susac syndrome was antigen driven was tested using repertoire sequencing. The study compared CD8+ T cell repertoire clonality among approximately twelve healthy donors, roughly 14 Susac syndrome patients and 15 multiple sclerosis patients. At the time of blood withdrawal, Susac syndrome patients were either therapy-naive, taking corticosteroids (with some also receiving IVIg), or on IVIg alone. The paper's findings and limits, for the study overall: Some 15 Susac-specific public clones were identified in the total CD8+ repertoire, and five Susac-specific public clones were identified in the CD8+ TEMRA repertoire. Susac syndrome CD8+ repertoires showed clonal expansion, highest in CD8+ TEMRA cells and greater in clinically active than remitting patients. The TCR sequencing and HLA analysis was acknowledged to have included a relatively small number of individuals.

With regard to this clonotype: Its antigen remains unidentified. Qualities for individual bases were not recorded, and no much larger clone is one base off.

RNA was extracted using the RNeasy kit, and about 0.5 to 1 ug of the RNA was reverse transcribed with random hexamers. The immunoSEQ multiplex PCR assay, which covers 54 Vbeta and 13 Jbeta segments, was used to amplify TCR beta CDR3 regions. PCR amplification bias was corrected by using a synthetic template baseline for primer optimization and computational correction. The study's own analysis went as follows. Reads were annotated to V, D and J genes according to IMGT and were analyzed with immunoSEQ Analyzer, with only productive sequences retained. Clonality was computed as one minus Shannon entropy normalized by log2 of the number of productive unique sequences. For each patient and control, public and private clones were evaluated within the 100 most prevalent clones. Clones were defined as Susac-specific if absent from the healthy and MS cohorts, from 1052 published viral clones and from other ImmuneACCESS disease sequences. In-frame beta chains were kept once TCRdb had trimmed the public reads at Q25 with fastp and called clones with MiXCR. Rows with a matching CDR3 protein are joined into one entry that keeps the most common DNA and genes. These V and J calls are TCRdb output, not the study's own analysis. This sample lists fewer than 85,000 distinct CDR3 sequences; roughly 94% were detected once. Together, the top ten hold about 0.47% of the sample.

Peripheral blood CD8+ and CD4+ T cells from healthy donors, Susac syndrome patients and multiple sclerosis patients were profiled by high-throughput TCR beta sequencing. The Susac syndrome patients fulfilled recently defined diagnostic criteria for either definite or probable disease. CD8+ TEMRA cells were enriched by FACS, while bulk CD8+ and CD4+ T cells were purified by magnetic negative isolation. Blood was drawn into EDTA tubes, processed within 24 hours, and PBMCs were isolated by density gradient centrifugation. PBMCs intended for TCR sequencing were cryopreserved in liquid nitrogen and were subsequently thawed in a 37 degrees C water bath. The sorted or isolated CD4+, CD8+ and CD8+ TEMRA cells had a purity of 90% or higher. Trimming at the junction amounts to 4 bases on V and 3 bases on J, and the germline ends lie 20 bases apart. Including the terminal cysteine and phenylalanine, the CDR3 comprises 16 residues. The kept DNA is CDR3 alone, 48 bases in frame from the first base. From a lookup of the germline V gene, CDR1 and CDR2 are SGDLS and YYNGEE.

The sequencing input was CD8+ T cells from PBMCs. The sequence derives from a human donor with Susac syndrome. The V and J genes are TRBV9 and TRBJ2-7; the D gene cannot be named for sure. For the CDR3, the sequence is CASSTTKVSRIYEQYF. The bases are TGTGCCAGCAGCACGACCAAGGTCAGTAGAATCTACGAGCAGTACTTC. With all but the CDR3 taken from the reference TRBV9 and TRBJ2-7 genes, the full variable domain is: DSGVTQTPKHLITATGQRVTLRCSPRSGDLSVYWYQQSLDQGLQFLIQYYNGEERAKGNILERFSAQQFPDLHSELNLSSLELGDSALYFCASSTTKVSRIYEQYFGPGTRLTVT.